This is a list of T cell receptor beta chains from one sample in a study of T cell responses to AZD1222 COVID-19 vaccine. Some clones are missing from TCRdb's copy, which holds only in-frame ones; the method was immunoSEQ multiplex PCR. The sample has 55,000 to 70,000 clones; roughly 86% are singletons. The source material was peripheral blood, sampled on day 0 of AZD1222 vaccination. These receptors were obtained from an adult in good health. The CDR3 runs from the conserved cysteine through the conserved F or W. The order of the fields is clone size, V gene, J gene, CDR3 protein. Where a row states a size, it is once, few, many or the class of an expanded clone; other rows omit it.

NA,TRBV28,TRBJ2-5,CASTGGLKTQYF
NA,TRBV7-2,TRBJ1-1,CASSFRQGVNTEAFF
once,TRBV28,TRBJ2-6,CASSLAGQGAWGANVLTF
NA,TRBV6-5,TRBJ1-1,CAIPTGRAEAFF
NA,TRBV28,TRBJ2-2,CASSFKGTGELFF
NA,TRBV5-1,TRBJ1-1,CASSFQLTGMNTEAFF
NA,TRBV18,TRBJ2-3,CASSRSPSTDTQYF
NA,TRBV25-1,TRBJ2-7,CASSLQRGGGSSYEQYF
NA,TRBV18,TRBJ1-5,CARGRVRTGFVFGNQPQHF
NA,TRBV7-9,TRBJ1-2,CASSPTPTGTNYGYTF
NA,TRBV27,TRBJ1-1,CASSSGTGVTEAFF
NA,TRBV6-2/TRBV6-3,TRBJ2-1,CASSSVGRDEQFF
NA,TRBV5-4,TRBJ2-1,CASSGLVSPYNEQFF
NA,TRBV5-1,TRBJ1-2,CASRSGISGYTF
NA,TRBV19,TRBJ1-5,CASSPGQGVRQPQHF
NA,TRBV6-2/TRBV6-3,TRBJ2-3,CASSDRGTTDTQYF
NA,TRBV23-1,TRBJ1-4,CASICREFF
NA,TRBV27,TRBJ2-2,CASQRGTNTGELFF
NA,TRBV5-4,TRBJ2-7,CASSFGRPNANEQYF
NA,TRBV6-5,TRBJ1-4,CASRLNPGSSEKLFF
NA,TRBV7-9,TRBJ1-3,CASSRGVASGNTIYF
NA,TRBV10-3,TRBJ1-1,CAISEERGTEAFF
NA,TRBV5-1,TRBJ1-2,CASSLGGMNYGYTF
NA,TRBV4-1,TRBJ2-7,CASSQDGTGNYEQYF
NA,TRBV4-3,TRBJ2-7,CASSQEAAGPYEQYF
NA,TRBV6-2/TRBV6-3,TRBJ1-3,CASSSGAHSGNTIYF
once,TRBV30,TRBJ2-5,CAWSVQVGRGETQYF
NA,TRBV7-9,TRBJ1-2,CASSLDSTVGYTF
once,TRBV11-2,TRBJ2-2,CASTPGTWPGELFF
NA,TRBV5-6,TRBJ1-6,CASSFGQGGSPLHF
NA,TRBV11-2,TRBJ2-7,CASRRGHSSYEQYF
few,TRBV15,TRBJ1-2,CAISPPGAQANYGYTF
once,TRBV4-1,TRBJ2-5,CASSHAPEETQYF
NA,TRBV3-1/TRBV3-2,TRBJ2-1,CASSRSWDRSGTSGYNEQFF
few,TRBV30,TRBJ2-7,CAWSVLEGEQYF
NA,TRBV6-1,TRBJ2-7,CASSDGFAYEQYF
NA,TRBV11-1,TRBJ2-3,CASSPSSGRVDTQYF
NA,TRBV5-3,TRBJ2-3,CARRLVRPVGDTQYF
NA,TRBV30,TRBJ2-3,CAWSVFASGSSYTQYF
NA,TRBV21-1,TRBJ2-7,CASSFHPREYEQYF
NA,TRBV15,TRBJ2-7,CATRLTTGLSYEQYF
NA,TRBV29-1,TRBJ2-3,CSVASGSDTQYF
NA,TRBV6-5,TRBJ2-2,CASSYSNRGYTGELFF
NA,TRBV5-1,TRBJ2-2,CASSLAGNTGELFF
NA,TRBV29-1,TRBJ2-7,CSAGLAESYEQYF
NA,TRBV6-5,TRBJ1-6,CASSYDRDNSPLHF
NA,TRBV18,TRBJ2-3,CASSPETGTDTQYF
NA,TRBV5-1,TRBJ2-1,CASCFGLGRGQFF
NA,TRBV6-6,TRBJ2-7,CASRTGSYEQYF
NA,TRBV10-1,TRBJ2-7,CASSPSTSGRREQYF